The 21 T cell receptor beta chains below were found in one sample sequenced in a study of cytomegalovirus exposure and HLA in healthy donors. Data came from immunoSEQ multiplex PCR; TCRdb stores just in-frame clones and leaves some out. The sample lists roughly 120,000 clones; 85% were seen once. Material for sequencing was PBMCs. These receptors originate from a woman in her twenties or thirties in good health and CMV-seronegative.

This chain uses TRBV9 with TRBJ1-6, with TRBD1 matching over 7 bases. The CDR3 runs 15 residues. The V and J ends lost 3 bases and 6 bases, in that order; junction bases with no gene match: 6. Per germline, CDR1 SGDLS and CDR2 YYNGEE. Here the CDR3 reads CASSATGLINSPLHF. The CDR3 region has the DNA TGTGCCAGCAGCGCGACAGGGCTTATTAATTCACCCCTCCACTTT.

The chain recombines TRBV7-9 with TRBJ2-1; 13 bases fit TRBD2. Germline V gene lookup returns CDR1 SEHNR and CDR2 FQNEAQ (reference sequence). Trimming removed 5 bases from V and 0 bases from J; junction bases left unmatched: 1. The CDR3 extends over 16 amino acids. CDR3 sequence reads: CASSGTSGVSYNEQFF. The CDR3 nucleotides read TGTGCCAGCAGCGGGACTAGCGGGGTCTCCTACAATGAGCAGTTCTTC.

The rearrangement joins TRBV4-1 to TRBJ2-5; 10 bases are shared with TRBD2. This CDR3 spans 17 amino acids. Germline loops: CDR1 MGHRA, CDR2 YSYEKL. V was pared by 2 bases and J by 5 bases, with 11 bases of the junction left unmatched. The CDR3 DNA reads TGCGCCAGCAGCCAACGGACTAGCGGTAGAGTCGGGGAGACCCAGTACTTC. Amino acid sequence: CASSQRTSGRVGETQYF.

The V and J genes are TRBV9 and TRBJ2-3; TRBD1 matches 8 bases. With V trimmed by 0 bases and J by 3 bases, 6 bases remained unmatched. Per the germline V gene, CDR1 is SGDLS and CDR2 is YYNGEE. This CDR3 has 16 residues. The CDR3 reads CASSVGGTGGTDTQYF. DNA for the CDR3: TGTGCCAGCAGCGTAGGGGGGACAGGCGGTACAGATACGCAGTATTTT.

This clone was found a few times. The rearrangement uses TRBV5-1 and TRBJ1-2; 8 nucleotides match TRBD1. Germline V gene sequence: CDR1 SGHRS, CDR2 YFSETQ. The junction had 10 bases not matched to a gene; V was cut back by 0 bases and J by 6 bases. This CDR3 is 16 amino acids long. The CDR3 reads CASSLVPSGGLNGYTF. The CDR3 coding sequence is TGCGCCAGCAGCTTGGTCCCTTCAGGGGGCTTGAATGGCTACACCTTC.

The genes are TRBV6-5 and TRBJ1-5, with D maybe TRBD1 (5 bases). V dropped 6 bases and J dropped 7 bases, with 16 bases sitting between them. The CDR3 loop spans 14 amino acids. Germline V gene sequence: CDR1 MNHEY, CDR2 SVGAGI. The CDR3 region is CASSPYRGGQPQHF. Here the CDR3 DNA reads TGTGCCAGCAGCCCCTATAGGGGTGGACAGCCCCAGCATTTT.

This sequence joins TRBV5-4 and TRBJ2-4, with D unclear. In germline, CDR1 is SGHNT, CDR2 YYREEE (reference sequence). The CDR3 has 15 amino acids. V lost 0 bases, J lost 0 bases, and 7 bases lay in between. CDR3 DNA sequence: TGTGCCAGCAGCTTGGTCGGTCTAGCCAAAAACATTCAGTACTTC. Amino acids: CASSLVGLAKNIQYF. The variable domain in full, with the rest retrieved from reference TRBV5-4 and TRBJ2-4, is ETGVTQSPTHLIKTRGQQVTLRCSSQSGHNTVSWYQQALGQGPQFIFQYYREEENGRGNFPPRFSGLQFPNYSSELNVNALELDDSALYLCASSLVGLAKNIQYFGAGTRLSVL.

The chain has TRBV30 and TRBJ2-2, with TRBD2 matching over 14 bases. V lost 3 bases to trimming and J lost 0 bases; unmatched junction nucleotides: 9. The CDR3 totals 19 residues. Germline CDR1 and CDR2: GTSNPN and SVGIG (reference sequence). Written as DNA, the CDR3 is TGTGCCTGGAGCCTCAGGACTAGCGGGGGGCCCACGAACACCGGGGAGCTGTTTTTT. It yields the protein CAWSLRTSGGPTNTGELFF.

V is TRBV6-5 and J is TRBJ2-3; 7 bases align to TRBD1. J lost 4 bases, V lost 6 bases, and 1 base had no gene match. The germline gives CDR1 MNHEY, CDR2 SVGAGI. The CDR3 has 12 residues. The CDR3 coding sequence is TGTGCCAGCAGGGGGACAGCAGATACGCAGTATTTT. It encodes CASRGTADTQYF.

The DNA for the CDR3 is TGTGCCAGCAGTTCCCCGGGACTAGCGGCGTACGAGCAGTACTTC. It codes for CASSSPGLAAYEQYF. The chain couples TRBV7-9 to TRBJ2-7; the match to TRBD2 covers 11 bases. J was trimmed by 4 bases and V by 6 bases; bases with no gene match: 8. From germline, CDR1 is SEHNR and CDR2 FQNEAQ (reference sequence). The CDR3 is 15 residues long.

This clone came up many times. The chain uses TRBV10-3 and TRBJ1-5; tentative D call: TRBD1 (5 bases). The CDR3 is made up of 14 amino acids. CDR1 is ENHRY, CDR2 SYGVKD, per germline. With 5 bases removed from V and 5 bases from J, the gap between germline ends came to 13 bases. DNA for the CDR3: TGTGCCATCAGTCCCGGACAAGATCATCAGCCCCAGCATTTT. It codes for CAISPGQDHQPQHF.

The rearrangement links TRBV11-3 to TRBJ2-2, with 7 bases aligning to TRBD1. This CDR3 has 13 amino acids. Per germline, CDR1 SGHNT and CDR2 YENEEA. The V segment lost 5 bases and the J segment 8 bases; nucleotides outside the gene matches: 5. The CDR3 nucleotides read TGTGCCAGCAGCCTTGACAGGGTGGGGGAGCTGTTTTTT. The encoded protein is CASSLDRVGELFF.

This clone appeared once. Other DNA sequences within the sample encode an identical CDR3. The chain joins TRBV18 to TRBJ2-5; D is undetermined. The CDR3 has 13 amino acids. The germline V and J ends were trimmed by 1 base and 2 bases, with 5 bases remaining between them. Germline V gene data show CDR1 as KGHSH and CDR2 as LQKENI. The DNA of the CDR3 is TGTGCCAGCTCACCACTTTCGCAAGAGACCCAGTACTTC. It specifies CASSPLSQETQYF.

The chain combines TRBV4-3 with TRBJ1-2, with 7 bases lining up with TRBD1. The CDR3 is 17 residues long. V trimming: 0 bases; J trimming: 5 bases; junction bases outside the gene matches: 12. CDR1 and CDR2 from the germline V gene are LGHNA and YSLEER. CDR3 sequence reads: CASSQDRGTVALYGYTF. CDR3 nucleotides: TGCGCCAGCAGCCAAGATCGGGGGACAGTAGCGCTATATGGCTACACCTTC.

The CDR3 reads CASSQDPAGAYNEQFF. The CDR3 DNA is TGCGCCAGCAGCCAAGATCCGGCAGGGGCTTACAATGAGCAGTTCTTC. The V gene is TRBV4-1, the J gene TRBJ2-1, with D perhaps matching TRBD1 (6 bases). The CDR3 has 16 residues. V was shortened by 0 bases and J by 4 bases, with 13 bases between the two germline ends. The germline CDR1 and CDR2 sequences are MGHRA and YSYEKL.

This chain connects TRBV11-2 to TRBJ2-1, with 7 bases lining up with TRBD2. Germline V gene sequence: CDR1 SGHAT, CDR2 FQNNGV. CDR3 length: 15 residues. The J segment lost 6 bases and the V segment lost 1 base, leaving 6 bases of the junction unmatched. The CDR3 sequence is CASSLGGGGSNEQFF. DNA of the CDR3: TGTGCCAGCAGCTTAGGAGGCGGGGGTTCCAATGAGCAGTTCTTC.

The chain carries TRBV5-4 and TRBJ2-7; 8 nucleotides agree with TRBD1. Germline-derived CDR1 and CDR2 are SGHNT and YYREEE (reference sequence). The CDR3 is 15 amino acids. Trimming at V came to 4 bases and at J to 5 bases, leaving 11 bases not matched to a gene. The CDR3 DNA sequence: TGTGCCAGCAGCCCCGGACAGGGAATAATTGACGAGCAGTACTTC. Protein product: CASSPGQGIIDEQYF.

The rearrangement joins TRBV7-2 to TRBJ2-7; no firm D call. Deletions cut 5 bases from V and 2 bases from J, with 4 bases between. The CDR3 covers 11 residues. Germline CDR1 reads SGHTA; CDR2 reads FQGNSA. CDR3 protein: CASSLTYEQYF. In DNA, the CDR3 is TGTGCCAGCAGCCTAACCTACGAGCAGTACTTC.

The DNA of the CDR3 is TGTGCCAGCAGCTTATCCTCAGGGGGCAAGAACACCGGGGAGCTGTTTTTT. This sequence encodes CASSLSSGGKNTGELFF. The chain combines TRBV7-9 with TRBJ2-2, with TRBD1 identical over 8 bases. The CDR3 runs to 17 residues. Per the germline V gene, CDR1 is SEHNR and CDR2 is FQNEAQ (reference sequence). The V gene end was trimmed by 2 bases and the J gene end by 1 base; junction bases not matched to a gene: 6.

The gene calls are TRBV7-9 and TRBJ1-1; D is unclear. The CDR3 length is 13 residues. The V gene lost 1 base and the J gene lost 3 bases, with 6 bases spanning the gap. CDR1 SEHNR and CDR2 FQNEAQ come from the germline V gene (reference sequence). The CDR3 DNA reads TGTGCCAGCAGCTTAGGGCAGTACACTGAAGCTTTCTTT. Its protein is CASSLGQYTEAFF.

The J gene is TRBJ2-7, the V gene TRBV25-1; D unclear. The germline V and J ends were trimmed by 6 bases and 6 bases, with 15 bases remaining between them. The germline V gene has CDR1 MGHDK and CDR2 SYGVNS. The CDR3 has 13 amino acids. The CDR3 loop reads CASSTLRGREQYF. CDR3 DNA: TGTGCCAGCAGCACATTAAGAGGTCGCGAGCAGTACTTC.